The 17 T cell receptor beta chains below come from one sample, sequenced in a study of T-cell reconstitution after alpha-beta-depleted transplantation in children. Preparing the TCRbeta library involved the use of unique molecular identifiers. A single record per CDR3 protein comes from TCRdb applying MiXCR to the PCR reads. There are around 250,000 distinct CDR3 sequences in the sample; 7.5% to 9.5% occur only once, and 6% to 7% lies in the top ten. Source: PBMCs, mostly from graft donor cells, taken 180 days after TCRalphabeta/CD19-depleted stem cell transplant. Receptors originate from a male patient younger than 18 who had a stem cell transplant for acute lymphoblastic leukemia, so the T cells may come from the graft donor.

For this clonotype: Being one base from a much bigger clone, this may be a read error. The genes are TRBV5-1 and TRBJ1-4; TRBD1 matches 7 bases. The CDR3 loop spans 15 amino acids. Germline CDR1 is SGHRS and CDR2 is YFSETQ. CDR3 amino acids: CASSEWTGTNEKLYF. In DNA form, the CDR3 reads TGCGCCAGCAGCGAATGGACAGGAACCAATGAAAAACTGTATTTT.

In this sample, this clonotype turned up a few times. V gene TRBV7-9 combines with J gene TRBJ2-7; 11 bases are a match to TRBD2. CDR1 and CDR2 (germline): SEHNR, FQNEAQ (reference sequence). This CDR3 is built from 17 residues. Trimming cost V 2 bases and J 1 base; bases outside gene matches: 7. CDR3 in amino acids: CASSLSVTSGGSYEQYF. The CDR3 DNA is TGTGCCAGCAGCTTATCCGTAACTAGCGGGGGATCCTACGAGCAGTACTTC.

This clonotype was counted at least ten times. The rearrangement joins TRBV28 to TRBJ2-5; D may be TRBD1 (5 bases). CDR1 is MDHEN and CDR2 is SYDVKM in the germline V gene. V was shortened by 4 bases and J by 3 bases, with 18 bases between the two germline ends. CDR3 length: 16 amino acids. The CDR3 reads CASSSRDSYPKETQYF. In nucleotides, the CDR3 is TGTGCCAGCAGTTCACGAGACAGCTATCCCAAAGAGACCCAGTACTTC.

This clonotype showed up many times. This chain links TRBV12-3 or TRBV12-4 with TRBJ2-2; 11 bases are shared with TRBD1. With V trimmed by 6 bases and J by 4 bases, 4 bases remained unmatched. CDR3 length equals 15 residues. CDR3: CASSLGQGVTGELFF. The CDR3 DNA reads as TGTGCCAGCAGCCTGGGACAGGGGGTCACCGGGGAGCTGTTTTTT.

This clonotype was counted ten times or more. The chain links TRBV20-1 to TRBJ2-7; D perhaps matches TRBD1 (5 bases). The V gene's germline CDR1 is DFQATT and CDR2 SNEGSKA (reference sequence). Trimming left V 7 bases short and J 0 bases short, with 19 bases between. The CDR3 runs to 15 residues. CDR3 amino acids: CSGIGVVPLSYEQYF. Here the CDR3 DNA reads TGCAGTGGCATAGGGGTGGTACCCCTCTCCTACGAGCAGTACTTC.

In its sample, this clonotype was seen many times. CDR3 in amino acids: CASSSTGTGWSEETQYF. The CDR3 nucleotides are TGTGCCAGCAGCTCGACCGGGACAGGGTGGTCGGAAGAGACCCAGTACTTC. The chain is built from TRBV7-9 and TRBJ2-5, with 9 bases lining up with TRBD1. Germline assignment: CDR1 SEHNR and CDR2 FQNEAQ (reference sequence). Trimming removed 4 bases from V and 3 bases from J; junction bases left unmatched: 12. The length of the CDR3 is 17 residues.

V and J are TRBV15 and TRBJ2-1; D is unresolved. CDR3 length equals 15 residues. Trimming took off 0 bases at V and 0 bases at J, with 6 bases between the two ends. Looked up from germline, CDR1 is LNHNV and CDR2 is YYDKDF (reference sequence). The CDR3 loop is CATSRDMSSYNEQFF. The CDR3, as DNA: TGTGCCACCAGCAGAGATATGAGCTCCTACAATGAGCAGTTCTTC.

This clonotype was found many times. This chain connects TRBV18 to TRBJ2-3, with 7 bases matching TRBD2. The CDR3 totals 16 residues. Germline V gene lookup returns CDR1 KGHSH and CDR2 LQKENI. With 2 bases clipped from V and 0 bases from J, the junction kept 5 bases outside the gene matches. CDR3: CASSPTSSGSTDTQYF. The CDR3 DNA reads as TGTGCCAGCTCACCAACGTCTAGCGGAAGCACAGATACGCAGTATTTT.

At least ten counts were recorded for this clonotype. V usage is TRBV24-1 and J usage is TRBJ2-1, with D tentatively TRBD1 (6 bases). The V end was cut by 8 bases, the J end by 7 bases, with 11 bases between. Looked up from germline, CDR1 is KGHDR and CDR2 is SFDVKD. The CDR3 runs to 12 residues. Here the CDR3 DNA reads TGTGCCACCAACTCCAGGGGTAATGAGCAGTTCTTC. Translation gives CATNSRGNEQFF.

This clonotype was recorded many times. Here the CDR3 DNA reads TGTGCCAGCAGCAAGGGGGCATCTACTAGCAATCAGCCCCAGCATTTT. It yields the protein CASSKGASTSNQPQHF. The chain combines TRBV7-2 with TRBJ1-5, with 7 bases matching TRBD1. Trimming at V came to 5 bases and at J to 0 bases, leaving 7 bases not matched to a gene. Germline V lookup: CDR1 SGHTA, CDR2 FQGNSA. This CDR3 contains 16 residues.

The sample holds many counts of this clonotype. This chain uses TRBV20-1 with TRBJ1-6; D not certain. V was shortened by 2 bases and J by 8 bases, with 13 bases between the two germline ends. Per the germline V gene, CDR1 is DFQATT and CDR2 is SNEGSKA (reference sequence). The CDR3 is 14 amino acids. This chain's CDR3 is CSARSRVKDSPLHF. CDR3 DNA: TGCAGTGCTAGATCTAGGGTGAAGGATTCACCCCTCCACTTT.

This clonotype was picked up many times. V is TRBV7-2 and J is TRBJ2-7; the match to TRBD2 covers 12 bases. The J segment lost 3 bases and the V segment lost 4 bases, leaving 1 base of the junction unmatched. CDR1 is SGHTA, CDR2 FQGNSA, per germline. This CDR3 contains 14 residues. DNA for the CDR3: TGTGCCAGCAGCTGGACTAGCGGGGTCTACGAGCAGTACTTC. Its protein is CASSWTSGVYEQYF.

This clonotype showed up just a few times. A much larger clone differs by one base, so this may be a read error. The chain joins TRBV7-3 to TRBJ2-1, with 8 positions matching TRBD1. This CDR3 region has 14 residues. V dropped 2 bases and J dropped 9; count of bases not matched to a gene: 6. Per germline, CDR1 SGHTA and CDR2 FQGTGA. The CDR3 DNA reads TGTGCCAGCAGCTTAGGCAGGGGGCGAGCTGAGCAGTTCTTC. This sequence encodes CASSLGRGRAEQFF.

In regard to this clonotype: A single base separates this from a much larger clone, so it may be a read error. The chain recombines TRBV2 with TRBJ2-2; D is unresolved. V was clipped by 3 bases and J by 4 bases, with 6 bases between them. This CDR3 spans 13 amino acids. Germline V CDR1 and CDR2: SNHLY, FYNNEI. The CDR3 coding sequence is TGTGCCAGCAGTGATTATTTCACCGGGGAGCTGTTTTTT. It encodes CASSDYFTGELFF.

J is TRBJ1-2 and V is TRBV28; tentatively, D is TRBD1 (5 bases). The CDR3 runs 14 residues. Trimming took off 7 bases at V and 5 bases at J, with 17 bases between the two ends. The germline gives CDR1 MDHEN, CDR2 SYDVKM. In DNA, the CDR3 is TGTGCCAGCACCCAACTCTACAGGCGTTATGGCTACACCTTC. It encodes CASTQLYRRYGYTF.

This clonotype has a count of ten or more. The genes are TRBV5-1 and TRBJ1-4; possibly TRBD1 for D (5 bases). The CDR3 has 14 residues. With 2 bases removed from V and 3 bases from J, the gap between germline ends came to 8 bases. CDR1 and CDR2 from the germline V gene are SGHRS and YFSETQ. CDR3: CASSFGAANEKLFF. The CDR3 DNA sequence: TGCGCCAGCAGCTTTGGGGCCGCTAATGAAAAACTGTTTTTT.

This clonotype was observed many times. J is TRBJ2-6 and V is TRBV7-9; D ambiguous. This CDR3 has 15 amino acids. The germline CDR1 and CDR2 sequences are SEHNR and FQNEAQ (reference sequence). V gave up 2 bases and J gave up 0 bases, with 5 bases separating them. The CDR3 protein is CASSLPTSGANVLTF. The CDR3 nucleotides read TGTGCCAGCAGCTTACCTACCTCTGGGGCCAACGTCCTGACTTTC.